Following are 25 T cell receptor beta chains from one sample sequenced in a study of pediatric ulcerative colitis. Sequencing used immunoSEQ multiplex PCR; TCRdb keeps in-frame clones, though not all of them. The sample has 8,500 to 13,000 clones; roughly four fifths are singletons. The rectum was sampled with one to two pinch biopsies at colonoscopy. The sequenced material came from gut tissue. The receptors were gathered from a girl aged 5-17 years who was a control in a study of pediatric ulcerative colitis.

The chain combines TRBV11-2 with TRBJ1-2; TRBD1 matches 7 bases. The V and J ends lost 1 base and 8 bases, in that order; junction bases with no gene match: 4. The CDR3 sequence is 13 residues long. Germline loops: CDR1 SGHAT, CDR2 FQNNGV. CDR3: CASSLAGGEGYTF. Written as DNA, the CDR3 is TGTGCCAGCAGCTTAGCAGGGGGTGAAGGCTACACCTTC.

DNA of the CDR3: TGTGCCAGCAGCCGCCTGGGGTTTAATGAAAAACTGTTTTTT. This gives the protein CASSRLGFNEKLFF. This chain joins TRBV14 and TRBJ1-4, with D uncertain. The CDR3 sequence is 14 residues long. The V end was cut by 4 bases, the J end by 4 bases, with 10 bases between. The germline V gene encodes CDR1 SGHDN and CDR2 FVKESK.

The V and J genes are TRBV5-5 and TRBJ1-1, with a tentative D call TRBD1 (5 bases). The CDR3 sequence is 13 residues long. The V and J ends lost 8 bases and 2 bases respectively, with 13 bases between them. Germline V lookup: CDR1 SGHKS, CDR2 YYEKEE (reference sequence). CDR3 coding DNA: TGTGCCAGTTCCCGACAGAGAAACACTGAAGCTTTCTTT. Amino acids: CASSRQRNTEAFF.

The V call is TRBV28, the J call TRBJ1-5; D is unresolved. The ends were cut back, 2 bases at V and 7 bases at J, with 6 bases in the middle. The germline gives CDR1 MDHEN, CDR2 SYDVKM. CDR3 length equals 12 residues. The CDR3 region has the DNA TGTGCCAGCAGTTTAAAAAACCAGCCCCAGCATTTT. This translates into CASSLKNQPQHF.

This rearrangement joins TRBV6-1 to TRBJ2-1; TRBD2 agrees at 13 bases. The junction had 0 bases not matched to a gene; V was cut back by 1 base and J by 6 bases. CDR1 and CDR2 from the germline V gene are MNHNS and SASEGT. This CDR3 is built from 15 residues. The CDR3 reads CASSEGTSGSNEQFF. The DNA of the CDR3 is TGTGCCAGCAGTGAAGGGACTAGCGGGAGCAATGAGCAGTTCTTC.

This clone was observed a single time. The chain carries TRBV5-1 and TRBJ2-5, with 9 bases lining up with TRBD2. Germline V gives CDR1 SGHRS, CDR2 YFSETQ. The junction had 8 bases not matched to a gene; V was cut back by 4 bases and J by 4 bases. There are 15 residues in the CDR3. The CDR3 is CASSTGTSLGETQYF. CDR3 in DNA: TGCGCCAGCAGCACGGGGACTAGCCTAGGAGAGACCCAGTACTTC.

The chain carries TRBV30 and TRBJ2-3, with 9 nucleotides matching TRBD2. Trimming at V came to 5 bases and at J to 1 base, leaving 10 bases not matched to a gene. Germline V lookup: CDR1 GTSNPN, CDR2 SVGIG (reference sequence). The CDR3 covers 16 residues. Here the CDR3 DNA reads TGTGCCTGGGGGCTGATGGTAGCGGGAGGCACAGATACGCAGTATTTT. This encodes CAWGLMVAGGTDTQYF.

This chain uses TRBV30 with TRBJ2-1; TRBD2 aligns across 9 bases. The CDR3 loop spans 14 amino acids. The germline CDR1 and CDR2 sequences are GTSNPN and SVGIG (reference sequence). The J segment lost 9 bases and the V segment lost 4 bases, leaving 10 bases of the junction unmatched. This CDR3 reads CAWNVAGGIIEQFF. The CDR3 nucleotides read TGTGCCTGGAATGTGGCGGGAGGGATTATTGAGCAGTTCTTC.

The rearrangement links TRBV5-5 to TRBJ2-3, with 7 positions matching TRBD1. CDR3 size: 13 residues. With 3 bases clipped from V and 6 bases from J, the junction kept 4 bases outside the gene matches. The germline V gene encodes CDR1 SGHKS and CDR2 YYEKEE (reference sequence). CDR3 sequence (DNA): TGTGCCAGCAGCTCCACAGGGGACGATACGCAGTATTTT. Protein sequence: CASSSTGDDTQYF.

This chain uses TRBV15 with TRBJ1-5; 7 bases map to TRBD1. The germline V gene has CDR1 LNHNV and CDR2 YYDKDF (reference sequence). The CDR3 is 17 amino acids. Trimming removed 0 bases from V and 0 bases from J; junction bases left unmatched: 5. In nucleotides, the CDR3 is TGTGCCACCAGCAGAGATCGAGACAGGGATAGCAATCAGCCCCAGCATTTT. This codes for CATSRDRDRDSNQPQHF.

This chain joins TRBV7-6 and TRBJ2-2; no clear D. Germline-derived CDR1 and CDR2 are SGHVS and FNYEAQ. The CDR3 spans 12 residues. Trimming pared 7 bases from V and 3 bases from J, leaving 6 bases between. In nucleotides, the CDR3 is TGTGCCAGCATCGGTGACACCGGGGAGCTGTTTTTT. It is translated as CASIGDTGELFF.

The gene calls are TRBV5-1 and TRBJ2-1, with 8 bases lining up with TRBD2. Trimming cost V 2 bases and J 3 bases; bases outside gene matches: 4. Germline V gene lookup returns CDR1 SGHRS and CDR2 YFSETQ. The CDR3 is made up of 15 amino acids. The CDR3 nucleotides are TGCGCCAGCAGCTTCGGTAGCGGGAACTACAATGAGCAGTTCTTC. This sequence encodes CASSFGSGNYNEQFF.

The chain links TRBV2 to TRBJ1-5, with 10 bases that match TRBD1. CDR1 SNHLY and CDR2 FYNNEI come from the germline V gene. This CDR3 has 15 residues. V lost 7 bases to trimming and J lost 4 bases; unmatched junction nucleotides: 7. This chain's CDR3 is CASMSDRGGNQPQHF. CDR3 DNA sequence: TGTGCCAGCATGTCGGACAGGGGGGGGAATCAGCCCCAGCATTTT.

The V call is TRBV2, the J call TRBJ2-7; D possibly matches TRBD1 or TRBD2 (5 bases each). The CDR3 has 13 residues. Germline CDR1 and CDR2: SNHLY and FYNNEI. V was pared by 4 bases and J by 7 bases, with 14 bases between. The CDR3 reads CASSGDGSGEQYF. The DNA for the CDR3 is TGTGCCAGCAGTGGGGACGGTTCAGGGGAGCAGTACTTC. The whole variable domain, filled in from reference TRBV2 and TRBJ2-7, reads EPEVTQTPSHQVTQMGQEVILRCVPISNHLYFYWYRQILGQKVEFLVSFYNNEISEKSEIFDDQFSVERPDGSNFTLKIRSTKLEDSAMYFCASSGDGSGEQYFGPGTRLTVT.

The chain recombines TRBV5-1 with TRBJ2-3; D is perhaps TRBD1 (6 bases). Trimming shortened V by 4 bases and J by 1 base, and 19 bases separated the two germline ends. Germline CDR1 is SGHRS and CDR2 is YFSETQ. There are 17 residues in the CDR3. CDR3 in amino acids: CASSPGWGPPGTDTQYF. As DNA, the CDR3 is TGCGCCAGCAGCCCCGGGTGGGGGCCCCCGGGCACAGATACGCAGTATTTT.

This clone was counted a few times. The V and J genes are TRBV18 and TRBJ2-7; D is undetermined. The CDR3 has 16 amino acids. Germline loops: CDR1 KGHSH, CDR2 LQKENI. V shed 3 bases and J shed 4 bases, with 19 bases lying between them. The CDR3 here is CASSPPRVGLGYEQYF. The CDR3 DNA is TGTGCCAGCTCACCCCCCCGGGTGGGCCTGGGATACGAGCAGTACTTC.

The rearrangement joins TRBV10-2 to TRBJ1-1, with D hard to call. V lost 6 bases and J 0 bases, leaving 8 bases between the germline ends. The germline CDR1 and CDR2 sequences are WSHSY and SAAADI. The CDR3 extends over 13 amino acids. The CDR3 loop reads CASSGRLNTEAFF. Written as DNA, the CDR3 is TGCGCCAGCAGCGGACGGTTGAACACTGAAGCTTTCTTT.

The V gene is TRBV2, the J gene TRBJ2-3, with D possibly matching TRBD2 (5 bases). The CDR3 length is 13 residues. Germline values: CDR1 SNHLY, CDR2 FYNNEI. V gave up 7 bases and J gave up 6 bases, with 14 bases separating them. The CDR3 coding sequence is TGTGCCAGCAAATCGGCGGGCCGCGATACGCAGTATTTT. Translation gives CASKSAGRDTQYF.

This chain uses TRBV15 with TRBJ1-2, with 8 positions matching TRBD1. This CDR3 is 15 amino acids long. V lost 0 bases, J lost 3 bases, and 3 bases stayed unmatched. The V gene's germline CDR1 is LNHNV and CDR2 YYDKDF (reference sequence). As DNA, the CDR3 is TGTGCCACCAGCAGAGATTACAGGGGGGACTATGGCTACACCTTC. It yields the protein CATSRDYRGDYGYTF.

This chain connects TRBV25-1 to TRBJ2-7; TRBD2 matches at 13 bases. J lost 7 bases, V lost 4 bases, and 7 bases had no gene match. Germline V gene sequence: CDR1 MGHDK, CDR2 SYGVNS. The CDR3 length is 15 residues. The CDR3 protein is CASSGTGTSGIEQYF. In DNA, the CDR3 is TGTGCCAGCAGTGGAACCGGGACTAGCGGGATTGAGCAGTACTTC.

The V call is TRBV28, the J call TRBJ1-6; 11 bases fit TRBD1. Germline trimming cut 7 bases from V and 14 bases from J; bases unmatched to any gene: 10. This CDR3 is 14 amino acids long. The V gene's germline CDR1 is MDHEN and CDR2 SYDVKM. The CDR3 sequence is CASKPGQGVRALHF. CDR3 coding DNA: TGTGCCAGCAAACCGGGACAGGGGGTTCGGGCCCTCCACTTT.

The genes are TRBV7-8 and TRBJ1-2, with TRBD1 matching over 9 bases. The V gene's germline CDR1 is SGHVS and CDR2 FQNEAQ. V was pared by 1 base and J by 6 bases, with 9 bases of the junction left unmatched. The CDR3 sequence is 16 residues long. CDR3 nucleotide sequence: TGTGCCAGCAGCTTAGGACAGGGGGGACCGGGCAATGGCTACACCTTC. Encoded protein: CASSLGQGGPGNGYTF.

J is TRBJ2-1 and V is TRBV29-1; tentatively, D is TRBD1 or TRBD2 (5 bases each). CDR3 length equals 14 residues. V lost 6 bases and J 8 bases, leaving 20 bases between the germline ends. Germline loops: CDR1 SQVTM, CDR2 ANQGSEA. DNA of the CDR3: TGCAGCGTCCCAAATCAGGGAGTGGACGATGAGCAGTTCTTC. Amino acids: CSVPNQGVDDEQFF.

The chain is built from TRBV4-1 and TRBJ2-3, with 9 bases fitting TRBD1. The CDR3 contains 14 residues. Germline values: CDR1 MGHRA, CDR2 YSYEKL. The V segment lost 7 bases and the J segment 4 bases; nucleotides outside the gene matches: 6. The CDR3 nucleotides are TGCGCCAGCACCCCGGGACAGGGACCAGATACGCAGTATTTT. This sequence encodes CASTPGQGPDTQYF.

The DNA for the CDR3 is TGTGCCAGCAGCTTACGGGTAGCGGGGGGCACAGATACGCAGTATTTT. As protein: CASSLRVAGGTDTQYF. The chain employs TRBV7-8 and TRBJ2-3; 9 bases are a match to TRBD2. Germline V lookup: CDR1 SGHVS, CDR2 FQNEAQ. The junction had 4 bases not matched to a gene; V was cut back by 2 bases and J by 1 base. The CDR3 totals 16 residues. Drawing the rest from reference TRBV7-8 and TRBJ2-3, the complete variable domain is GAGVSQSPRYKVAKRGQDVALRCDPISGHVSLFWYQQALGQGPEFLTYFQNEAQLDKSGLPSDRFFAERPEGSVSTLKIQRTQQEDSAVYLCASSLRVAGGTDTQYFGPGTRLTVL.